This T cell receptor beta chain was profiled in a study of T cell responses to AZD1222 COVID-19 vaccine. General study points: In the spike-specific TCR repertoire, nearly half reportedly target unmutated variant regions. Without day 14 samples, only post-peak T cell repertoires were studied.

A remark on this clone: Its antigen remains unknown.

Per germline, CDR1 MDHEN and CDR2 SYDVKM. CDR3 size: 15 residues. After removal of 5 bases from V and 8 bases from J, the junction contained 7 bases not matched to a gene. Assay: immunoSEQ multiplex PCR; the TCRdb copy retains only in-frame clones and omits some. The sample includes about 190,000 clones, over 70% of them seen just once. The chain joins TRBV28 to TRBJ1-6; 9 positions agree with TRBD1. The clonotype originates from an adult in good health. The sample in question was peripheral blood, obtained on day 0 of MenACWY control vaccination. CDR3 region: CASSGTDRGDSPLHF. CDR3 DNA sequence: TGTGCCAGCAGTGGAACGGACAGGGGTGATTCACCCCTCCACTTT.